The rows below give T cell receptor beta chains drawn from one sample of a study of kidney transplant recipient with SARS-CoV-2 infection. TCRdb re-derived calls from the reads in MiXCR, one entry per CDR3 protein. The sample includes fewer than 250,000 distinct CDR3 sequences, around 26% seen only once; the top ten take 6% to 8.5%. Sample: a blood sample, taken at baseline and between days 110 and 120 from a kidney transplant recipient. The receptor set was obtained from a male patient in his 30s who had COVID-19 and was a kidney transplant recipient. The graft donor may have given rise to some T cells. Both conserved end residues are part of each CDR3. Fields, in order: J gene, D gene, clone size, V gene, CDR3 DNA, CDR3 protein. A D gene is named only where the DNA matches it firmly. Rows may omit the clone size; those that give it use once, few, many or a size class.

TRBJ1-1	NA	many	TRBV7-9	TGTGCCAGCAGGCCCGTAGCGGACCCGGAGAACACTGAAGCTTTCTTT	CASRPVADPENTEAFF
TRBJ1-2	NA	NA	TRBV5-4	TGTGCCAGCAGCCGAGGACAGTCAGACTATGGCTACACCTTC	CASSRGQSDYGYTF
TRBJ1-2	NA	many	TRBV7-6	TGTGCCAGCAGCTTGATATATGAATCTCGAAAGACCTATGGCTACACCTTC	CASSLIYESRKTYGYTF
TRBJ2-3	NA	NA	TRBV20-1	TGCAGTGTCTATCGACCAGATACGCAGTATTTT	CSVYRPDTQYF
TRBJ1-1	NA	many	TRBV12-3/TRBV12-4	TGTGCCAGCAGTCAGGGGAGGGGCCCGTTGGACACTGAAGCTTTCTTT	CASSQGRGPLDTEAFF
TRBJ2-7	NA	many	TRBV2	TGTGCCAGCAGCCAAACGGGACTCGGCGTCGAGCAGTACTTC	CASSQTGLGVEQYF
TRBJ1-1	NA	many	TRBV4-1	TGCGCCAGCAGCCAAGAGAGGGCAGCCTCGAACACTGAAGCTTTCTTT	CASSQERAASNTEAFF
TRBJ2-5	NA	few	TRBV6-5	TGTGCCAGCACGGGTTTTGTAAAGACCCAGTACTTC	CASTGFVKTQYF
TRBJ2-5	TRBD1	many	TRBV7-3	TGTGCCAGCAGCCCAGACCCACAGGGGCAAGAGACCCAGTACTTC	CASSPDPQGQETQYF
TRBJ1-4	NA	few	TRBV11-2	TGTGCCAGCAGCTTAGCTGGTGAAAAACTGTTTTTT	CASSLAGEKLFF
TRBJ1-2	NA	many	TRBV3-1	TGTGCCAGCAGCCTCGTTAACACCCTTCGAAAGACCTATGGCTACACCTTC	CASSLVNTLRKTYGYTF
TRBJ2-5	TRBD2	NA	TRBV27	TGTGCCAGCAGTCCGAACGGGGGAGGGGAGACCCAGTACTTC	CASSPNGGGETQYF